Listed below are T cell receptor beta chains from one sample, sequenced in a study of T cell responses to AZD1222 COVID-19 vaccine. This table comes from immunoSEQ multiplex PCR, and its TCRdb copy is limited to in-frame clones, with some not included. The sample contains 120,000 or so clones, roughly 90% of which appear only once. Here the sequenced sample was peripheral blood, taken on day 0 of AZD1222 vaccination. The receptor set was obtained from an adult in good health. Each CDR3 is given with its conserved first and last residue. The D gene is left open where the match is weak. A row's size may be missing; if present it is once, few, many or a size class.

j_call d_call v_call clone_size cdr3_aa cdr3_nt
TRBJ1-6 . TRBV11-2 . CASSLVPAGNSPLHF TGTGCCAGCAGCCTGGTCCCCGCGGGCAATTCACCCCTCCACTTT
TRBJ1-2 TRBD1 TRBV23-1 . CASGGTARLYLLSGYTF TGCGCCAGCGGAGGGACAGCCCGCTTATATTTACTGTCTGGCTACACCTTC
TRBJ2-6 . TRBV27 . CASGTSNSGANVLTF TGTGCCAGCGGGACGTCGAACTCTGGGGCCAACGTCCTGACTTTC
TRBJ1-1 . TRBV2 . CASSEFYSQNTEAFF TGTGCCAGCAGTGAATTCTACTCTCAGAACACTGAAGCTTTCTTT
TRBJ2-1 TRBD1 TRBV19 . CASSLGTGGYEQFF TGTGCCAGTAGTCTGGGGACAGGGGGCTATGAGCAGTTCTTC
TRBJ2-5 TRBD2 TRBV5-4 . CASSLASGGAETQYF TGTGCCAGCAGCTTGGCTAGCGGGGGGGCGGAGACCCAGTACTTC
TRBJ2-1 TRBD2 TRBV29-1 few CSVDVLAGNEQFF TGCAGCGTTGACGTACTAGCGGGGAATGAGCAGTTCTTC
TRBJ1-1 TRBD1 TRBV5-4 . CASSDRQGGNQGEAFF TGTGCCAGCAGCGACAGACAGGGAGGGAACCAGGGTGAAGCTTTCTTT
TRBJ1-2 . TRBV9 . CASSVVGGYGYTF TGTGCCAGCAGCGTAGTTGGGGGCTATGGCTACACCTTC
TRBJ1-2 TRBD1 TRBV4-3 few CASSLTGGGGYTF TGCGCCAGCAGCCTTACAGGGGGAGGTGGCTACACCTTC
TRBJ1-2 . TRBV27 . CASTGARGNGYTF TGTGCCAGCACTGGCGCCCGGGGGAATGGCTACACCTTC
TRBJ1-1 TRBD1 TRBV6-1 . CASRGPGQGLLEAFF TGTGCCAGCAGGGGTCCGGGACAGGGCCTTTTGGAAGCTTTCTTT
TRBJ2-7 . TRBV30 . CAWSAGHLNYEQYF TGTGCCTGGAGTGCCGGACATCTTAATTACGAGCAGTACTTC
TRBJ2-3 TRBD1 TRBV9 . CASSVAPERGQDTQYF TGTGCCAGCAGCGTAGCCCCGGAGAGGGGGCAAGATACGCAGTATTTT
TRBJ2-4 TRBD2 TRBV6-2/TRBV6-3 . CASSLLRGDLNIQYF TGTGCCAGCAGCCTTCTGCGGGGGGACTTAAACATTCAGTACTTC
TRBJ2-3 . TRBV19 . CASTFRQDHTDTQYF TGTGCCAGTACTTTTCGACAGGACCACACAGATACGCAGTATTTT
TRBJ2-2 . TRBV10-1 . CASSETGELFF TGCGCCAGCAGTGAGACAGGGGAGCTGTTTTTT
TRBJ2-1 TRBD1 TRBV5-4 once CASSWGQGRHNEQFF TGTGCCAGCAGCTGGGGACAGGGGAGACACAATGAGCAGTTCTTC
TRBJ2-3 TRBD2 TRBV11-2 once CASSLDYVAGFSLSGDTQYF TGTGCCAGCAGCTTAGACTATGTAGCGGGATTTTCCCTTTCGGGTGATACGCAGTATTTT
TRBJ2-1 TRBD2 TRBV27 . CASSLIAGDLGNEQFF TGTGCCAGCAGTCTCATAGCGGGAGACTTGGGCAATGAGCAGTTCTTC
TRBJ1-2 . TRBV30 . CASGEGIGDYGYTF TGTGCCAGTGGGGAGGGTATCGGTGACTATGGCTACACCTTC
TRBJ1-1 TRBD1 TRBV10-1 . CASTWGQGTEAFF TGCGCCAGCACCTGGGGACAGGGCACTGAAGCTTTCTTT
TRBJ2-3 TRBD1 TRBV19 . CASSTGGQGTYTQYF TGTGCCAGTAGCACGGGGGGACAGGGGACCTATACGCAGTATTTT
TRBJ2-2 . TRBV24-1 . CATSDQPTGGELFF TGTGCCACCAGTGATCAGCCTACTGGAGGGGAGCTGTTTTTT
TRBJ1-5 . TRBV7-8 . CASSHSNQPQHF TGTGCCAGCAGTCATAGCAATCAGCCCCAGCATTTT
TRBJ1-1 . TRBV6-1 once CASSEARGNTEAFF TGTGCCAGCAGTGAAGCAAGGGGGAACACTGAAGCTTTCTTT
TRBJ1-4 . TRBV25-1 . CASSARDIGKLFF TGTGCCAGCAGTGCCCGGGACATCGGAAAACTGTTTTTT
TRBJ2-7 TRBD2 TRBV4-3 . CASSPGRPAYEQYF TGCGCCAGCAGCCCCGGGAGGCCCGCCTACGAGCAGTACTTC
TRBJ1-1 . TRBV3-1/TRBV3-2 . CASSHAGDRYEAFF TGTGCCAGCAGCCATGCGGGAGACAGGTACGAAGCTTTCTTT
TRBJ2-1 TRBD2 TRBV24-1 once CATSDSWGGTNEQFF TGTGCCACCAGTGATAGCTGGGGGGGGACCAATGAGCAGTTCTTC
TRBJ2-3 . TRBV6-2/TRBV6-3 few CASSSPTNYPTDTQYF TGTGCCAGCAGTTCCCCGACTAACTATCCCACAGATACGCAGTATTTT
TRBJ2-1 TRBD2 TRBV7-8 few CASSTFSGGASNEQFF TGTGCCAGCAGCACCTTTAGCGGGGGGGCCTCAAATGAGCAGTTCTTC
TRBJ1-3 . TRBV11-3 . CASSLMEASGHF TGTGCCAGCAGCTTAATGGAAGCGTCGGGCCATTTT
TRBJ1-2 TRBD1 TRBV30 few CAWKITGGQGYTF TGTGCCTGGAAAATTACAGGGGGCCAGGGCTACACCTTC
TRBJ1-4 TRBD1 TRBV12-5 once CASGLAGGLGEKLFF TGTGCTAGTGGTTTGGCAGGGGGCCTAGGTGAAAAACTGTTTTTT
TRBJ2-1 . TRBV9 few CASSVVGVPYNEQFF TGTGCCAGCAGCGTAGTGGGAGTACCCTACAATGAGCAGTTCTTC
TRBJ2-7 . TRBV2 . CASSRDIAYEQYF TGTGCCAGCAGCCGGGACATTGCCTACGAGCAGTACTTC
TRBJ1-3 . TRBV9 . CASRGDGNTIYF TGTGCCAGCAGGGGGGATGGAAACACCATATATTTT
TRBJ2-2 TRBD2 TRBV3-1/TRBV3-2 . CASSPTSGVNTGELFF TGTGCCAGCAGCCCGACTAGCGGGGTGAACACCGGGGAGCTGTTTTTT
TRBJ1-5 . TRBV7-2 . CASSSAGAGNQPQHF TGTGCCAGCAGCTCGGCAGGTGCGGGCAATCAGCCCCAGCATTTT
TRBJ1-4 TRBD1 TRBV27 . CASSLSNRGGEKLFF TGTGCCAGCAGTTTATCGAACAGGGGGGGTGAAAAACTGTTTTTT
TRBJ1-5 . TRBV28 . CASSPLPNSNQPQHF TGTGCCAGCAGCCCACTACCGAATAGCAATCAGCCCCAGCATTTT
TRBJ2-1 . TRBV30 . CAWRRSGGNEQFF TGTGCCTGGAGGCGGTCAGGTGGAAATGAGCAGTTCTTC
TRBJ2-5 . TRBV24-1 . CATSDPPAETQYF TGTGCCACCAGTGACCCCCCAGCGGAGACCCAGTACTTC
TRBJ2-2 . TRBV19 . CASSKGQATGELFF TGTGCCAGTAGTAAGGGGCAGGCTACCGGGGAGCTGTTTTTT
TRBJ1-5 TRBD1 TRBV10-3 . CAISEGGQGGFGQPQHF TGTGCCATCAGTGAGGGAGGACAGGGCGGATTCGGGCAGCCCCAGCATTTT
TRBJ1-2 . TRBV7-2 few CASSLGRGTNGYTF TGTGCCAGCAGCTTAGGACGGGGGACTAATGGCTACACCTTC
TRBJ2-7 TRBD1 TRBV11-2 . CASSHPGQGTYEQYF TGTGCCAGCAGCCACCCGGGACAGGGGACTTACGAGCAGTACTTC
TRBJ1-1 . TRBV6-5 once CASSPRGNTEAFF TGTGCCAGCAGCCCAAGAGGGAACACTGAAGCTTTCTTT
TRBJ2-3 TRBD2 TRBV5-1 . CASSQGLAGGAPTDTQYF TGCGCCAGCAGCCAGGGACTAGCGGGGGGCGCCCCCACAGATACGCAGTATTTT
TRBJ2-7 . TRBV28 . CASSIPVIGEQYF TGTGCCAGCAGTATCCCCGTCATCGGGGAGCAGTACTTC
TRBJ2-6 . TRBV6-1 . CASSDKNSGANVLTF TGTGCCAGCAGTGACAAAAACTCTGGGGCCAACGTCCTGACTTTC
TRBJ1-6 . TRBV6-1 once CASSERENSPLHF TGTGCCAGCAGTGAAAGGGAAAATTCACCCCTCCACTTT
TRBJ1-1 TRBD1 TRBV6-2/TRBV6-3 . CASSYSTGTGMETEAFF TGTGCCAGCAGTTACTCTACTGGGACAGGGATGGAGACTGAAGCTTTCTTT
TRBJ2-1 TRBD2 TRBV27 . CASSFYDLTSGGRSNYYNEQFF TGTGCCAGCAGTTTCTACGACTTGACTAGCGGGGGCCGAAGTAATTACTACAATGAGCAGTTCTTC
TRBJ2-7 . TRBV7-2 . CASSQGHNSYEQYF TGTGCCAGCAGCCAGGGACACAACTCCTACGAGCAGTACTTC
TRBJ2-1 TRBD1 TRBV7-7 . CASSLGQGDEQFF TGTGCCAGCAGCTTAGGGCAGGGGGATGAGCAGTTCTTC